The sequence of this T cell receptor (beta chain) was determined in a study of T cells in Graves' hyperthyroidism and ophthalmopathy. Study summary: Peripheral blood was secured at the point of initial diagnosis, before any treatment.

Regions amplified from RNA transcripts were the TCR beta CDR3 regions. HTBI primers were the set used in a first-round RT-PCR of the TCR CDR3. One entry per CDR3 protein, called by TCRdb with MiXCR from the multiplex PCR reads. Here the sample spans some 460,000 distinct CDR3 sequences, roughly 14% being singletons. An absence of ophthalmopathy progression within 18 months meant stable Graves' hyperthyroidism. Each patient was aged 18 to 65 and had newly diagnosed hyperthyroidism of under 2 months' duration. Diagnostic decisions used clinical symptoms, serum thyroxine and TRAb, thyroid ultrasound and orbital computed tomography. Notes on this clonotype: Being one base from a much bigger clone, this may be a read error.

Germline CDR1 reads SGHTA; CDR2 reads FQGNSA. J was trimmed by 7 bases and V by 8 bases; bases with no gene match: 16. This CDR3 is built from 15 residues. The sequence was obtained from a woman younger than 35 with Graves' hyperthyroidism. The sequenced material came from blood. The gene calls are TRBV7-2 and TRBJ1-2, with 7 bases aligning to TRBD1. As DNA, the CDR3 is TGTGCCAGCGGCTCACCGATTGGGACAGCAATTGGCTACACCTTC. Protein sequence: CASGSPIGTAIGYTF.